Here is one T cell receptor beta chain with its context. Its antigen is not identified. This entry comes from a study of vaccination effects on CD4 cells after COVID-19. Overall study results and limits: Cross-reactivity with common cold coronaviruses was shown by only 1 of 255 vaccine-induced clones in healthy vaccinees. Clones from infection and from vaccination both contracted markedly late after vaccination.

Within the ViraFEST assay, antigen-specific CD4+ T cells underwent expansion with viral peptide pools prior to sequencing. The authors isolated CD4+ T cells after less than eleven days of culture. Prior SARS-CoV-2 infection was absent in the vaccine recipients, as shown by negative nucleocapsid antibodies. Wells each received two million PBMC, cultured with about 9.3 IU/ml IL-2 and about 10 ug/ml peptides. Only in-frame clones appear in the TCRdb table, and some are missing; sequencing was by immunoSEQ multiplex PCR. Of some 65,000 clones detected, approximately 76% appear once; the ten largest clones hold 2.5% to 3.5%. The ends were cut back, 4 bases at V and 5 bases at J, with 15 bases in the middle. The CDR3 has 15 amino acids. Per germline, CDR1 MNHEY and CDR2 SMNVEV (reference sequence).

The receptor comes from a human donor who received a COVID-19 vaccine. The V call is TRBV27, the J call TRBJ2-1; D is possibly TRBD1 or TRBD2 (7 bases each). Sample: CD4+ T cells from PBMCs cultured with HCoV-NL63 spike peptides, taken before COVID-19 vaccination. The chain's CDR3 is CASSSRGGVNNEQFF. The CDR3 nucleotides are TGTGCCAGCAGTTCCAGGGGGGGCGTCAACAATGAGCAGTTCTTC.